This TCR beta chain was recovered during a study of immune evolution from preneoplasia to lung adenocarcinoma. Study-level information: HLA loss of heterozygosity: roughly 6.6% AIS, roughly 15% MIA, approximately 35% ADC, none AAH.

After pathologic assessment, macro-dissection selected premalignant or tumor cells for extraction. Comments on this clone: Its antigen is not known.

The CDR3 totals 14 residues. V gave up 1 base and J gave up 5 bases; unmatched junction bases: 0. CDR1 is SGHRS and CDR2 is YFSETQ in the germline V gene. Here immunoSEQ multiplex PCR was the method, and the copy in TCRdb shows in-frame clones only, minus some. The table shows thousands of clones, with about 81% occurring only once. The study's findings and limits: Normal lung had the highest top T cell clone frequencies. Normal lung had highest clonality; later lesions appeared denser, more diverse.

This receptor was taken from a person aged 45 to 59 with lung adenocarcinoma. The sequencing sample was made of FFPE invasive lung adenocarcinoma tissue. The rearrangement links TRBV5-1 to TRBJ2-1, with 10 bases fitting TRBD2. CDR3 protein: CASSLTSGNNEQFF. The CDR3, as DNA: TGCGCCAGCAGCTTGACTAGCGGGAACAATGAGCAGTTCTTC.